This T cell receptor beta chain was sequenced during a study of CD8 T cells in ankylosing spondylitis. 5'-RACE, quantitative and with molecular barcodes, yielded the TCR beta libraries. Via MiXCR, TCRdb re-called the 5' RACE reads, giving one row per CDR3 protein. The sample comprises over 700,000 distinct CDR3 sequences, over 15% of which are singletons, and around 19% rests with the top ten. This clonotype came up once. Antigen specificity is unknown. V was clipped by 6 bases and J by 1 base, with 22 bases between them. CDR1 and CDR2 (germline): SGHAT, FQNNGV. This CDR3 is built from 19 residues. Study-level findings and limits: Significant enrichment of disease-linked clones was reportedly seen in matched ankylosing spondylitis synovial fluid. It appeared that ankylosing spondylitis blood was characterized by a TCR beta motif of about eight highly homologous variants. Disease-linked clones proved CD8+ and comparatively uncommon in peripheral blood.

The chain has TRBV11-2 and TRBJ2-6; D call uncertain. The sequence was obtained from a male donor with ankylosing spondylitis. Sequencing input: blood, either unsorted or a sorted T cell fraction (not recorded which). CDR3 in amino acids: CASRFIPGPPDSGANVLTF. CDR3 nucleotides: TGTGCCAGCAGATTTATCCCGGGCCCACCGGATTCTGGGGCCAACGTCCTGACTTTC.